The next 11 T cell receptor beta chains were all read from a single sample in a study of T cells in Graves' hyperthyroidism and ophthalmopathy. The CDR3 regions of TCR beta were amplified from RNA transcripts. TCR CDR3 underwent first-round RT-PCR with the HTBI primer set. TCRdb processed the multiplex PCR reads anew with MiXCR; each CDR3 protein has one entry. The sample contains fewer than 550,000 distinct CDR3 sequences, 15% to 17% of which appear only once. Specimen: blood. These receptors originate from a woman aged 18-29 years with Graves' hyperthyroidism.

This clonotype was recorded many times. The chain links TRBV20-1 to TRBJ2-1; 11 bases agree with TRBD2. The ends lost 3 bases at V and 3 bases at J; junction bases unmatched: 7. The germline CDR1 and CDR2 sequences are DFQATT and SNEGSKA (reference sequence). The CDR3 consists of 16 residues. CDR3 loop: CSASHTSGGLYNEQFF. CDR3 in DNA: TGCAGTGCTAGCCATACTAGCGGGGGTCTCTACAATGAGCAGTTCTTC.

The gene calls are TRBV7-6 and TRBJ2-1; 14 bases agree with TRBD2. From germline, CDR1 is SGHVS and CDR2 FNYEAQ. The CDR3 spans 16 residues. Unmatched junction bases numbered 3, after V lost 3 bases and J lost 5 bases. CDR3 amino acids: CASSFRGLAGDNEQFF. In DNA, the CDR3 is TGTGCCAGCAGCTTTCGGGGACTAGCGGGAGACAATGAGCAGTTCTTC. Full variable domain (missing parts from reference TRBV7-6 and TRBJ2-1): GAGVSQSPRYKVTKRGQDVALRCDPISGHVSLYWYRQALGQGPEFLTYFNYEAQQDKSGLPNDRFSAERPEGSISTLTIQRTEQRDSAMYRCASSFRGLAGDNEQFFGPGTRLTVL.

Many counts were recorded for this clonotype. The chain carries TRBV20-1 and TRBJ2-3; D is possibly TRBD1 or TRBD2 (5 bases each). CDR1 and CDR2 from the germline V gene are DFQATT and SNEGSKA (reference sequence). There are 14 residues in the CDR3. V was pared by 5 bases and J by 4 bases, with 16 bases between. The CDR3 loop reads CSAGGLFKPDTQYF. In nucleotides, the CDR3 is TGCAGTGCTGGGGGTCTTTTCAAACCAGATACGCAGTATTTT.

For this clonotype: A read error may explain this, as a much larger clone is one base away. The chain joins TRBV20-1 to TRBJ1-2; D not resolved. This CDR3 is built from 10 residues. The germline V gene has CDR1 DFQATT and CDR2 SNEGSKA (reference sequence). This CDR3 reads CSASHSGYTF. The CDR3 coding sequence is TGCAGTGCAAGTCATAGCGGCTACACTTTC.

The V gene is TRBV28, the J gene TRBJ1-3; D gene unclear. There are 16 residues in the CDR3. Deletions cut 5 bases from V and 3 bases from J, with 17 bases between. Germline V lookup: CDR1 MDHEN, CDR2 SYDVKM. In DNA form, the CDR3 reads TGTGCCAGCAGTAACGGGGTCCTCGGCTATGGAAACACCATATATTTT. As protein: CASSNGVLGYGNTIYF.

This clonotype showed up just a few times. The DNA for the CDR3 is TGCAGCCGAGGAATTGTGGGGCTAGGCTCTGGGGCCAACGTCCTGACTTTC. Its translation: CSRGIVGLGSGANVLTF. The chain is built from TRBV29-1 and TRBJ2-6, with a weak D call TRBD1 (5 bases). The length of the CDR3 is 17 residues. The V end was cut by 8 bases, the J end by 0 bases, with 20 bases between. The germline CDR1 and CDR2 sequences are SQVTM and ANQGSEA.

The genes are TRBV14 and TRBJ2-7; TRBD1 matches at 8 bases. After removal of 1 base from V and 5 bases from J, the junction contained 10 bases not matched to a gene. Germline loops: CDR1 SGHDN, CDR2 FVKESK. The CDR3 length is 16 residues. CDR3 amino acids: CASSQVPTGVFHEQYF. In DNA form, the CDR3 reads TGTGCCAGCAGCCAAGTCCCGACAGGGGTTTTCCACGAGCAGTACTTC.

This clonotype was observed many times. In nucleotides, the CDR3 is TGTGCCAGCAGCAAACCCGACGGATACACTGAAGCTTTCTTT. Translation gives CASSKPDGYTEAFF. The V and J genes are TRBV3-1 and TRBJ1-1; D gene ambiguous. Looked up from germline, CDR1 is LGHDT and CDR2 is YNNKEL (reference sequence). The CDR3 runs 14 residues. V lost 5 bases and J lost 3, with 13 bases in between.

The table lists this clonotype with many counts. V and J are TRBV2 and TRBJ1-2; 9 bases map to TRBD1. This CDR3 has 14 amino acids. From germline, CDR1 is SNHLY and CDR2 FYNNEI. The ends lost 5 bases at V and 3 bases at J; junction bases unmatched: 4. The chain's CDR3 is CASSRGQGHYGYTF. CDR3 sequence (DNA): TGTGCCAGCAGTAGGGGACAGGGTCACTATGGCTACACCTTC.

This clonotype was seen many times. This chain links TRBV29-1 with TRBJ1-1; 8 bases match TRBD1. CDR3 length: 13 residues. The J segment lost 5 bases and the V segment lost 6 bases, leaving 8 bases of the junction unmatched. The germline gives CDR1 SQVTM, CDR2 ANQGSEA. The CDR3 DNA reads TGCAGCGTCACTATACAGGGGGGAACTGAAGCTTTCTTT. Its translation is CSVTIQGGTEAFF.

This chain uses TRBV19 with TRBJ1-2; 8 bases are shared with TRBD1. CDR3 size: 15 residues. Per the germline V gene, CDR1 is LNHDA and CDR2 is SQIVND (reference sequence). V shed 5 bases and J 6 bases; nucleotides not matched to a gene: 11. DNA of the CDR3: TGTGCCAGTAGTCTCCGACAGGGGCGGAAGGATGGCTACACCTTC. Encoded protein: CASSLRQGRKDGYTF.